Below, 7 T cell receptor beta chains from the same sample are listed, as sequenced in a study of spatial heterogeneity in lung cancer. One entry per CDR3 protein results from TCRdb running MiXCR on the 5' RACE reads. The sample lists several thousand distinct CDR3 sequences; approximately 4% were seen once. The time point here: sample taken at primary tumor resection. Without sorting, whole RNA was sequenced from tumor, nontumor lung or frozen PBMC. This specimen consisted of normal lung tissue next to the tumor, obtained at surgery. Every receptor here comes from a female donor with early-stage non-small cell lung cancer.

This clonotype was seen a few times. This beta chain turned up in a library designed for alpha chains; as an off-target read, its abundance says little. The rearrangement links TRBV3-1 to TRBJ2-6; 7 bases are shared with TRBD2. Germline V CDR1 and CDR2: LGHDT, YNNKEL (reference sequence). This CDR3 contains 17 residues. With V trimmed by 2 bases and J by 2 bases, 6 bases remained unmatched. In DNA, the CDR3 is TGTGCCAGCAGCCAATGGGGCAGCGGGGCTGGGGCCAACGTCCTGACTTTC. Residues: CASSQWGSGAGANVLTF.

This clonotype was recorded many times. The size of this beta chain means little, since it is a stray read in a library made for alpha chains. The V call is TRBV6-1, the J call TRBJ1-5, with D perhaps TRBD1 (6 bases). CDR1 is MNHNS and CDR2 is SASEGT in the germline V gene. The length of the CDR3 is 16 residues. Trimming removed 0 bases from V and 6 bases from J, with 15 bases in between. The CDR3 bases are TGTGCCAGCAGTGAAGCGCTTGACGGAGGGGGTCAGCCCCAGCATTTT. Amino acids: CASSEALDGGGQPQHF.

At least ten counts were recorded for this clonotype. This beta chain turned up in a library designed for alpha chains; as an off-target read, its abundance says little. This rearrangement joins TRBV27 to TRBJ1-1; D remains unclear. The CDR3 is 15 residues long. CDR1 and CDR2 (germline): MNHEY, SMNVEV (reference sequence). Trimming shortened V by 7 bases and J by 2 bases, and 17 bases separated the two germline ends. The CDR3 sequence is CASTPLGFGNTEAFF. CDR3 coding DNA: TGTGCCAGCACCCCGCTGGGGTTTGGAAACACTGAAGCTTTCTTT.

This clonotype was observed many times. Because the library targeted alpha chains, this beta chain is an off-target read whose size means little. DNA of the CDR3: TGTGCCAGCAGCGTAGGGATAGCGGGGGGGCAAGAGACCCAGTACTTC. It is translated as CASSVGIAGGQETQYF. The chain joins TRBV9 to TRBJ2-5; 11 bases are shared with TRBD2. This CDR3 is built from 16 residues. V dropped 0 bases and J dropped 2; count of bases not matched to a gene: 3. Per germline, CDR1 SGDLS and CDR2 YYNGEE.

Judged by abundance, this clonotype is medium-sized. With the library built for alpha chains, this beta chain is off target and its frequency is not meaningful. CDR3 residues: CASAELGFYGYTF. The DNA of the CDR3 is TGTGCCAGCGCGGAGTTGGGGTTCTATGGCTACACCTTC. This chain connects TRBV2 to TRBJ1-2, with no clear D. From germline, CDR1 is SNHLY and CDR2 FYNNEI. V lost 8 bases to trimming and J lost 4 bases, with 14 bases between them. This CDR3 has 13 amino acids.

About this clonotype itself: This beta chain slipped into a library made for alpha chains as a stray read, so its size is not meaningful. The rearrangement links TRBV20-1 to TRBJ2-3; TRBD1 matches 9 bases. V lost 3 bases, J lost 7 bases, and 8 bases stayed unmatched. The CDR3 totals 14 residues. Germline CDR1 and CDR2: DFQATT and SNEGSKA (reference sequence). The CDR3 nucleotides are TGCAGTGCTAGGGGCCGGGACAGGGATCATACGCAGTATTTT. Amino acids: CSARGRDRDHTQYF.

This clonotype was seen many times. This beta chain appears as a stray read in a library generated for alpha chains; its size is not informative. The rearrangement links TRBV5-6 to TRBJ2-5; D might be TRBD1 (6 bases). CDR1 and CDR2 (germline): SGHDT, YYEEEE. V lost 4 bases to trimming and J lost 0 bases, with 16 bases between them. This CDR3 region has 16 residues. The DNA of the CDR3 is TGTGCCAGCAGCAACGGACAGTTAGCGTACCAAGAGACCCAGTACTTC. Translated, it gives CASSNGQLAYQETQYF.